Listed here is a single T cell receptor (beta chain). The sample is drawn from a study of blood T cells in healthy people across ages. A second roughly 6 to 12 cycle PCR used barcoded and J-beta primers. TCRdb independently ran MiXCR on the 5' RACE reads; one entry per CDR3 protein. This table holds around 700,000 distinct CDR3 sequences, 25% found once. The same specimen was also included in a second study, on T cells of mothers and their children. That source adds: Study donors consisted of a few healthy Caucasian mothers and their six children.

This clonotype was sampled from a boy between 10 and 17 years old in good health. The specimen was blood.

The CDR3 coding sequence is TGTGCCAGCAGCTTACGAGGCAGGGAGAATTATGGCTACACCTTC. It specifies CASSLRGRENYGYTF. The chain uses TRBV13 and TRBJ1-2, with a weak D call TRBD1 (5 bases). The CDR3 is 15 amino acids. Germline-derived CDR1 and CDR2 are PRHDT and FYEKMQ (reference sequence). Trimming removed 2 bases from V and 5 bases from J, with 15 bases in between.